The entry that follows covers one TCR beta chain sequence. The CDR3 contains 11 residues. Germline V lookup: CDR1 DFQATT, CDR2 SNEGSKA (reference sequence). The V end was cut by 5 bases, the J end by 7 bases, with 9 bases between. The data were taken from a study of T cells in localized non-small cell lung cancer. Measured with immunoSEQ multiplex PCR; TCRdb has only the in-frame clones, and not every one. The sample records some 11,000 clones, around nine tenths being singletons. The source of this sequence is a male donor at least 60 years old with stage III lung adenocarcinoma. This sequence joins TRBV20-1 and TRBJ2-1; no clear D. Here the sequenced sample was peripheral blood, taken before any cancer treatment. In DNA, the CDR3 is TGCAGTGCTTCCAAGGGAAATGAGCAGTTCTTC. This sequence encodes CSASKGNEQFF.